The 18 T cell receptor beta chains reported below all come from one sample, sequenced in a study of blood T cells in healthy people across ages. Combining a sample-barcoded 5' primer with a J-beta primer mix, a second PCR ran for about 6 to 12 cycles. A single record per CDR3 protein comes from TCRdb applying MiXCR to the 5' RACE reads. The sample contains 1.5 million to 2 million distinct CDR3 sequences, 28% of which appear only once. What was sequenced was blood. Receptors originate from a woman in her 30s in good health.

The chain uses TRBV7-2 and TRBJ1-2; D may be TRBD1 (6 bases). V gave up 7 bases and J gave up 5 bases, with 14 bases separating them. The CDR3 contains 13 residues. Germline V gives CDR1 SGHTA, CDR2 FQGNSA. In nucleotides, the CDR3 is TGTGCCAGCAACAAACAGGGATTTTATGGCTACACCTTC. Encoded protein: CASNKQGFYGYTF.

In its sample, this clonotype was seen a few times. CDR3 in amino acids: CSARDQRFSTDTQYF. DNA for the CDR3: TGCAGTGCTAGAGATCAGAGGTTTAGCACAGATACGCAGTATTTT. This chain joins TRBV20-1 and TRBJ2-3; D is unclear. Germline CDR1 reads DFQATT; CDR2 reads SNEGSKA (reference sequence). Trimming cost V 0 bases and J 0 bases, with 10 bases left between them. This CDR3 spans 15 amino acids.

This clonotype was seen at least ten times. The genes are TRBV5-1 and TRBJ2-3; D is ambiguous. V lost 2 bases and J lost 4, with 8 bases in between. The CDR3 spans 13 residues. The germline V gene has CDR1 SGHRS and CDR2 YFSETQ. The CDR3 spells CASSLEVADTQYF. In nucleotides, the CDR3 is TGCGCCAGCAGCTTAGAGGTGGCAGATACGCAGTATTTT.

This clonotype was observed at least ten times. The chain has TRBV4-1 and TRBJ2-7; TRBD2 matches at 12 bases. There are 17 residues in the CDR3. CDR1 is MGHRA, CDR2 YSYEKL, per germline. V shed 0 bases and J 4 bases; nucleotides not matched to a gene: 7. The DNA for the CDR3 is TGCGCCAGCAGCCAAGACGCAGGAACTAGCGGGAGGTACGAGCAGTACTTC. Its protein is CASSQDAGTSGRYEQYF.

V and J are TRBV15 and TRBJ2-7; TRBD1 agrees at 9 bases. Germline V CDR1 and CDR2: LNHNV, YYDKDF (reference sequence). The length of the CDR3 is 16 residues. Trimming removed 0 bases from V and 7 bases from J; junction bases left unmatched: 10. The DNA of the CDR3 is TGTGCCACCAGCAGAGATGGGGGGACAGGGTCCCGTGAGCAGTACTTC. Translation gives CATSRDGGTGSREQYF.

The DNA of the CDR3 is TGTGCCAGTAGTATAGGGACAGGGGGCGCGACTTATGGCTACACCTTC. It yields the protein CASSIGTGGATYGYTF. V gene TRBV19 combines with J gene TRBJ1-2; TRBD1 aligns across 11 bases. CDR1 and CDR2 from the germline V gene are LNHDA and SQIVND (reference sequence). The CDR3 runs 16 residues. V was pared by 1 base and J by 5 bases, with 6 bases of the junction left unmatched.

This clonotype was observed at least ten times. This chain joins TRBV12-3 or TRBV12-4 and TRBJ2-7, with 11 bases fitting TRBD2. The CDR3 extends over 14 amino acids. The trim removed 5 bases at V and 4 bases at J, leaving 4 bases unmatched. In DNA form, the CDR3 reads TGTGCCAGCAGTACTAGCGGGGGACCTTACGAGCAGTACTTC. Its translation is CASSTSGGPYEQYF.

Concerning this clonotype: The junction departs from germline at one end; a sequencing error may be responsible. This rearrangement joins TRBV29-1 to TRBJ1-1; D remains ambiguous. Germline V CDR1 and CDR2: SQVTM, ANQGSEA. CDR3 length: 16 residues. The CDR3, as DNA: TGCAGCGCTGAAGATGGCACGAGACTCAGGAACACTGAAGCTTTCTTT. It yields the protein CSAEDGTRLRNTEAFF.

Remarks on this clonotype: In this CDR3 the conserved last residue, phenylalanine or tryptophan, is missing, so a read error is likely. The CDR3, as DNA: TGCAGCGTAGGTTTGCCCGGTGAAAAACTGTTTTTA. This codes for CSVGLPGEKLFL. The gene calls are TRBV29-1 and TRBJ1-4; D gene uncertain. Germline assignment: CDR1 SQVTM and CDR2 ANQGSEA. CDR3 length: 12 residues. The V end lost 6 bases, the J end lost 7 bases, and 12 bases lay between the germline ends.

The chain recombines TRBV5-1 with TRBJ2-1; D is ambiguous. Deletions cut 4 bases from V and 1 base from J, with 9 bases between. The CDR3 sequence is 14 residues long. Germline loops: CDR1 SGHRS, CDR2 YFSETQ. As DNA, the CDR3 is TGCGCCAGCAGCCCCTACGGGTCCTACAATGAGCAGTTCTTC. This encodes CASSPYGSYNEQFF.

The chain employs TRBV20-1 and TRBJ2-4; tentative D call: TRBD2 (5 bases). This CDR3 region has 16 residues. V lost 6 bases and J lost 2, with 20 bases in between. Germline CDR1 reads DFQATT; CDR2 reads SNEGSKA (reference sequence). The CDR3 nucleotides are TGCAGTGCGACCCATAGCGTCCGGTCGACCAAAAACATTCAGTACTTC. This gives the protein CSATHSVRSTKNIQYF.

This clonotype was counted between two and nine times. The genes are TRBV12-3 or TRBV12-4 and TRBJ2-7, with D unresolved. The J call is doubtful: the DNA matches TRBJ2-5 better. This CDR3 spans 14 amino acids. The CDR3 nucleotides are TGTGCCAGCAGTTTATGGGGTGGGTCGCGGACCCAGTACTTC. This sequence encodes CASSLWGGSRTQYF.

The chain is built from TRBV28 and TRBJ2-1, with D perhaps assigned TRBD1 or TRBD2 (6 bases each). This CDR3 is 17 amino acids long. The V and J ends lost 5 bases and 0 bases respectively, with 17 bases between them. CDR1 MDHEN and CDR2 SYDVKM come from the germline V gene. CDR3 nucleotide sequence: TGTGCCAGCAGTCCCCGGGTGAGGGGGGCCTCCTACAATGAGCAGTTCTTC. Residues: CASSPRVRGASYNEQFF. The whole variable domain, remainder taken from reference TRBV28 and TRBJ2-1, is DVKVTQSSRYLVKRTGEKVFLECVQDMDHENMFWYRQDPGLGLRLIYFSYDVKMKEKGDIPEGYSVSREKKERFSLILESASTNQTSMYLCASSPRVRGASYNEQFFGPGTRLTVL.

The rearrangement links TRBV7-8 to TRBJ2-5, with a possible D match to TRBD1 (5 bases). V lost 5 bases and J 4 bases, leaving 14 bases between the germline ends. CDR1 is SGHVS, CDR2 FQNEAQ, per germline. This CDR3 has 14 amino acids. The CDR3 region is CASSPERGSETQYF. The CDR3 DNA sequence: TGTGCCAGCAGCCCGGAAAGGGGTTCAGAGACCCAGTACTTC.

The table lists this clonotype with a few counts. The rearrangement uses TRBV20-1 and TRBJ1-5; 8 bases are shared with TRBD1. The CDR3 extends over 14 amino acids. Per the germline V gene, CDR1 is DFQATT and CDR2 is SNEGSKA (reference sequence). The V gene end was trimmed by 3 bases and the J gene end by 5 bases; junction bases not matched to a gene: 6. CDR3 sequence reads: CSASLAGGYQPQHF. As DNA, the CDR3 is TGCAGTGCTAGCTTAGCAGGGGGCTATCAGCCCCAGCATTTT.

This clonotype was found many times. The DNA for the CDR3 is TGTGCCAGCAGTTTATTGGCAGCCTACGAGCAGTACTTC. Translating gives CASSLLAAYEQYF. This rearrangement joins TRBV28 to TRBJ2-7, with D unresolved. The CDR3 is made up of 13 amino acids. CDR1 MDHEN and CDR2 SYDVKM come from the germline V gene. Trimming stripped 1 base from V and 2 bases from J, with 6 bases between.

V and J are TRBV28 and TRBJ2-1; D gene unclear. CDR3 size: 15 residues. V lost 6 bases and J 5 bases, leaving 17 bases between the germline ends. Germline V gene sequence: CDR1 MDHEN, CDR2 SYDVKM. DNA of the CDR3: TGTGCCAGCAGCCGCGCCCAGACACCGGACAATGAGCAGTTCTTC. It is translated as CASSRAQTPDNEQFF.

This clonotype was detected only a few times. The chain employs TRBV7-9 and TRBJ1-5, with 7 bases matching TRBD1. The CDR3 has 15 amino acids. V lost 1 base to trimming and J lost 4 bases; unmatched junction nucleotides: 4. Per the germline V gene, CDR1 is SEHNR and CDR2 is FQNEAQ (reference sequence). The CDR3 region has the DNA TGTGCCAGCAGCTTAGAAGGGACAGCAAATCAGCCCCAGCATTTT. Amino acids: CASSLEGTANQPQHF.